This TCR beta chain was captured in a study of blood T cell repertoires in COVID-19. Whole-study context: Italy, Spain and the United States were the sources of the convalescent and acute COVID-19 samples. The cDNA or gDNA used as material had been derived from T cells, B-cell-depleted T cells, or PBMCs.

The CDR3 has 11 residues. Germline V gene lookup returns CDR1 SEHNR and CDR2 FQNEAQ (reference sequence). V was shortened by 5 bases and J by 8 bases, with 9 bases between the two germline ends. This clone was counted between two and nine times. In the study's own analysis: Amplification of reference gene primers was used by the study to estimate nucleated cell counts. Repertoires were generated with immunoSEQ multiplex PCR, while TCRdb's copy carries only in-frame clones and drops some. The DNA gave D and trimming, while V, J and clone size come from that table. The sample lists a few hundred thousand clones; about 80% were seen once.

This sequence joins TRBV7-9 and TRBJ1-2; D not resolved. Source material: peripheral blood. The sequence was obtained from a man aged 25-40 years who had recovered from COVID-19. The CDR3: CASSPSVGYTF. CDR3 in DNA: TGTGCCAGCAGCCCCTCAGTGGGCTACACCTTC.